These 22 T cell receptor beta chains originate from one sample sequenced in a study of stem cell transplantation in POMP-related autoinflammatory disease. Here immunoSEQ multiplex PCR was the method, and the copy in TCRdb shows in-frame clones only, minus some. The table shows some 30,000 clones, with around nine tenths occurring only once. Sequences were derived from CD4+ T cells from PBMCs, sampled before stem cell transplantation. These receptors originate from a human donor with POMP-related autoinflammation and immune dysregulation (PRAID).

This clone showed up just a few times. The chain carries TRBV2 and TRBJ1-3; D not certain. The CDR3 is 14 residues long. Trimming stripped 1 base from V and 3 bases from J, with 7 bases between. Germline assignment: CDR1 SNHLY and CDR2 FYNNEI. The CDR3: CASSEGANGNTIYF. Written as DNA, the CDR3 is TGTGCCAGCAGTGAAGGGGCAAATGGAAACACCATATATTTT.

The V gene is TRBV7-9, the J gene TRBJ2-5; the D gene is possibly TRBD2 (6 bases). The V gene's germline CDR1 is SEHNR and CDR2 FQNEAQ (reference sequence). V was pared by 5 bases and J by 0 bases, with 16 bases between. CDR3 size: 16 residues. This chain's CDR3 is CASSALGRTYQETQYF. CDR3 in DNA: TGTGCCAGCAGCGCCCTGGGGAGGACGTACCAAGAGACCCAGTACTTC.

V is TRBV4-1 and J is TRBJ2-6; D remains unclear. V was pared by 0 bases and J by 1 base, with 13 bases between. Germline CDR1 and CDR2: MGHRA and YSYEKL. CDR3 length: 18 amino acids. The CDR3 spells CASSQDVRSRSGANVLTF. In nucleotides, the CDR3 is TGCGCCAGCAGCCAAGATGTCAGGTCCCGATCTGGGGCCAACGTCCTGACTTTC.

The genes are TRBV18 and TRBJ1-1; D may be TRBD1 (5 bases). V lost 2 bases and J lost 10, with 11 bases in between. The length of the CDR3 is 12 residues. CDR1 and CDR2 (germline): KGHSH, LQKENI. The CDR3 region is CASSPGTPVAFF. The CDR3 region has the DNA TGTGCCAGCTCACCAGGGACTCCTGTAGCTTTCTTT. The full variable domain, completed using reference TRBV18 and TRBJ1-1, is NAGVMQNPRHLVRRRGQEARLRCSPMKGHSHVYWYRQLPEEGLKFMVYLQKENIIDESGMPKERFSAEFPKEGPSILRIQQVVRGDSAAYFCASSPGTPVAFFGQGTRLTVV.

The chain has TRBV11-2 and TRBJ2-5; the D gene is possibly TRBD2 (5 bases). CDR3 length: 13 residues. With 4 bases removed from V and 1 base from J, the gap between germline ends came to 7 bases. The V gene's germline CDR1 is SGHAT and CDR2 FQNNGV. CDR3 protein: CASSSGIQETQYF. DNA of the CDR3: TGTGCCAGCAGCTCCGGGATCCAAGAGACCCAGTACTTC.

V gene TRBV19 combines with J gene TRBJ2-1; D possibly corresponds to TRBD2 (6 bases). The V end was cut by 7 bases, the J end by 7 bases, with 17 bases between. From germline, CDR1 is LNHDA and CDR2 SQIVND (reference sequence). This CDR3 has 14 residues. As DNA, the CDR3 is TGTGCCAGTAATGGTGGGGGGTTTGGTAATGAGCAGTTCTTC. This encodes CASNGGGFGNEQFF.

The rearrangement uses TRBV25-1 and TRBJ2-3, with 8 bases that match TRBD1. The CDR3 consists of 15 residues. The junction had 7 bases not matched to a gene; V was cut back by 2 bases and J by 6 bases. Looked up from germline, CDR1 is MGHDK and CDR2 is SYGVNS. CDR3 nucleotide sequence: TGTGCCAGCAGTGAAGGTGTCAGGGGGCGGGATACGCAGTATTTT. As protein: CASSEGVRGRDTQYF.

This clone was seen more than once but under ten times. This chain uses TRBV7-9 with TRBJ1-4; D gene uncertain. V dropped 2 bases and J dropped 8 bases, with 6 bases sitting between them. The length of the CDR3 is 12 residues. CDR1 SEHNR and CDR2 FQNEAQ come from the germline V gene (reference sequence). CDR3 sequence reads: CASSLNREKLFF. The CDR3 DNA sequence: TGTGCCAGCAGCTTAAATCGCGAAAAACTGTTTTTT.

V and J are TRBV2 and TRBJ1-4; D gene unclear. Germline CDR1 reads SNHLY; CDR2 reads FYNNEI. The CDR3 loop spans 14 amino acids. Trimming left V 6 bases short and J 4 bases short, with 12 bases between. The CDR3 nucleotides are TGTGCCAGCAGAGAGAAGACCCTTAATGAAAAACTGTTTTTT. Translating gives CASREKTLNEKLFF.

CDR3 region: CASSPAEDSLRYTEAFF. CDR3 nucleotide sequence: TGCGCCAGCAGCCCTGCGGAGGATTCCCTTCGATACACTGAAGCTTTCTTT. This chain connects TRBV5-1 to TRBJ1-1; D gene ambiguous. V lost 4 bases and J lost 3, with 22 bases in between. The germline V gene encodes CDR1 SGHRS and CDR2 YFSETQ. This CDR3 is built from 17 residues.

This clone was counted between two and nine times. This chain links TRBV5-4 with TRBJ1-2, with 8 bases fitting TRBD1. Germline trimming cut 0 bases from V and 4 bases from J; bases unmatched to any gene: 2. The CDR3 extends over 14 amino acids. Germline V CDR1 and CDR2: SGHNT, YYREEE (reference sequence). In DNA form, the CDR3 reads TGTGCCAGCAGCTTGGGGGACAGGTCCTATGGCTACACCTTC. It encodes CASSLGDRSYGYTF.

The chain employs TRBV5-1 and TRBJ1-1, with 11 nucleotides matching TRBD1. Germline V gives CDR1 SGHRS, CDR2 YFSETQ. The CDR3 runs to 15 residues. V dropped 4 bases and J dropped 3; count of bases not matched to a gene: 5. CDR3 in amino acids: CASSPGTGGDTEAFF. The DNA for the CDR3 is TGCGCCAGCAGCCCCGGGACAGGGGGTGACACTGAAGCTTTCTTT. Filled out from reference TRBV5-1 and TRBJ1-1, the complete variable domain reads KAGVTQTPRYLIKTRGQQVTLSCSPISGHRSVSWYQQTPGQGLQFLFEYFSETQRNKGNFPGRFSGRQFSNSRSEMNVSTLELGDSALYLCASSPGTGGDTEAFFGQGTRLTVV.

CDR3 coding DNA: TGTGCCAGCAGCCCCGGGGCCAACGTCCTGACTTTC. This encodes CASSPGANVLTF. V and J are TRBV2 and TRBJ2-6; D is unresolved. Germline V gene sequence: CDR1 SNHLY, CDR2 FYNNEI. The V end was cut by 6 bases, the J end by 4 bases, with 4 bases between. This CDR3 has 12 residues.

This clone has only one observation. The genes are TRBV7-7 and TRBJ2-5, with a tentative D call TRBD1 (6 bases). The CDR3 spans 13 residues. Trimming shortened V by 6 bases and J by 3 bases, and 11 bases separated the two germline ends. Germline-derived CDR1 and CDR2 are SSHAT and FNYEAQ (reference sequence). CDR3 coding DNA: TGTGCCAGCAGGGGGGCCGGTGAAGAGACCCAGTACTTC. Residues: CASRGAGEETQYF.

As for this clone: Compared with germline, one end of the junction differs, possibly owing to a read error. CDR3 protein: CASGQGSDLGNEKLFF. The CDR3 DNA sequence: TGCGCCAGCGGTCAGGGTTCGGACCTAGGGAATGAAAAACTGTTTTTT. The rearrangement links TRBV23-1 to TRBJ1-4, with a weak D call TRBD1 (5 bases). TRBV23-1 is sorted into the ORF group, with uncertain function. This CDR3 region has 16 residues.

CDR3 nucleotide sequence: TGTGCCAGCAGCTTAGTGGGGGGTCCCTACGAGCAGTACTTC. This gives the protein CASSLVGGPYEQYF. This rearrangement joins TRBV7-2 to TRBJ2-7, with D possibly matching TRBD2 (6 bases). The V gene lost 1 base and the J gene lost 2 bases, with 9 bases spanning the gap. The CDR3 runs 14 residues. Germline CDR1 is SGHTA and CDR2 is FQGNSA.

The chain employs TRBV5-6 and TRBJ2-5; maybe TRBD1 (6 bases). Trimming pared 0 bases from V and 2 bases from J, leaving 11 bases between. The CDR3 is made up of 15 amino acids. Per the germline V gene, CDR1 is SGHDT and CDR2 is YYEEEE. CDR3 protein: CASSLGRGLQETQYF. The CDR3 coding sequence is TGTGCCAGCAGCTTGGGCAGGGGCCTTCAAGAGACCCAGTACTTC.

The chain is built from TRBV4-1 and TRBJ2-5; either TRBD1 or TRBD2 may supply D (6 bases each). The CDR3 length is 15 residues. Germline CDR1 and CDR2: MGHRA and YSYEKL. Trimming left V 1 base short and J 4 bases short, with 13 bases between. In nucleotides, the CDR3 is TGCGCCAGCAGCCAAGGGGGGGCTTACCGAGAGACCCAGTACTTC. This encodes CASSQGGAYRETQYF.

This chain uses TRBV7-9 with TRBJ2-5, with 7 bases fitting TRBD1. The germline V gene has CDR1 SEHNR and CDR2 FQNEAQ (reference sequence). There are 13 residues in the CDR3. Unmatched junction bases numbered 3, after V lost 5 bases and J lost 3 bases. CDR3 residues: CASSPTGKETQYF. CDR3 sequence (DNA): TGTGCCAGCAGCCCGACAGGGAAAGAGACCCAGTACTTC.

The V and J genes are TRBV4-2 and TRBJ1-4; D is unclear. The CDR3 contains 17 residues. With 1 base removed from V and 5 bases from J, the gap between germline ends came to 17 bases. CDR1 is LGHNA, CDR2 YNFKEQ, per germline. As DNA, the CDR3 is TGTGCCAGCAGCCAAGTAGTCATTTCGGGTGGGAATGAAAAACTGTTTTTT. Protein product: CASSQVVISGGNEKLFF.

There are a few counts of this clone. The CDR3 DNA reads as TGTGCCAGCAGCCAACCCCCGCTGGGCTATGGCTACACCTTC. Protein: CASSQPPLGYGYTF. This sequence joins TRBV6-1 and TRBJ1-2, with no clear D. The length of the CDR3 is 14 residues. Trimming removed 6 bases from V and 4 bases from J, with 15 bases in between. Germline lookup yields CDR1 MNHNS and CDR2 SASEGT.

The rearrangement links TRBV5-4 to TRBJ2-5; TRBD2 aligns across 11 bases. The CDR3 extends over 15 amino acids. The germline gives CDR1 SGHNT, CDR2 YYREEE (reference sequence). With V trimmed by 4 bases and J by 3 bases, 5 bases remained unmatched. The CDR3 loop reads CASSLGLAGEETQYF. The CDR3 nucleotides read TGTGCCAGCAGCCTAGGACTAGCGGGTGAAGAGACCCAGTACTTC.